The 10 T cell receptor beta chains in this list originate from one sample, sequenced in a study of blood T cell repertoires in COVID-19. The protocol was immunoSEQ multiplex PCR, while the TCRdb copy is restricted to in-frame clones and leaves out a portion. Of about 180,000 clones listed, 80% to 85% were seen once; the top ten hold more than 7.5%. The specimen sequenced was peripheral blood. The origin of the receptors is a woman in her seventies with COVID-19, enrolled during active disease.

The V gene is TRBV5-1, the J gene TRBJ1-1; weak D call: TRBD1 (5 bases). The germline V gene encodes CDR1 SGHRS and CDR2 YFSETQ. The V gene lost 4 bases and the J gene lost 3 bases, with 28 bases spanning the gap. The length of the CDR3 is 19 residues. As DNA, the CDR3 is TGCGCCAGCAGCAATGGGAGGGGAGGATGGCGGATAGGGGACACTGAAGCTTTCTTT. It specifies CASSNGRGGWRIGDTEAFF.

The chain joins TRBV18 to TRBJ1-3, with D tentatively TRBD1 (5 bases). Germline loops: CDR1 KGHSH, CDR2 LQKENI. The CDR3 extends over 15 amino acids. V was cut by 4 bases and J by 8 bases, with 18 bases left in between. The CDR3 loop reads CASSLLGLGGDTIYF. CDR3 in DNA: TGTGCCAGCTCACTCTTGGGACTTGGGGGAGACACCATATATTTT.

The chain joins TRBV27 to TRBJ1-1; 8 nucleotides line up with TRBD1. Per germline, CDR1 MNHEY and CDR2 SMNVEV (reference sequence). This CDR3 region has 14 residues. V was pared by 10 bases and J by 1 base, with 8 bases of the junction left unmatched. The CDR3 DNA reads TGTGCCACGCAGGGGGCACGTAAGAACACTGAAGCTTTCTTT. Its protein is CATQGARKNTEAFF.

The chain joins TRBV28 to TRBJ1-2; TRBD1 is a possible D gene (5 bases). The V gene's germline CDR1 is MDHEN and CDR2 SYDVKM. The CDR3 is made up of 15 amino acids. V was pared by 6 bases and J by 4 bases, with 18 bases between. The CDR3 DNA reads TGTGCCAGCAGGCCAGACAGTAAAAGAGGCTATGGCTACACCTTC. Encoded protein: CASRPDSKRGYGYTF.

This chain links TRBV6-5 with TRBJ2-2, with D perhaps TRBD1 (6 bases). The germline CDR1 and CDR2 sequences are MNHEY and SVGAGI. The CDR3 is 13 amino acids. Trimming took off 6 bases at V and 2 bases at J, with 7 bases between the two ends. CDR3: CASSGTNTGELFF. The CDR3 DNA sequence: TGTGCCAGCAGCGGGACAAACACCGGGGAGCTGTTTTTT.

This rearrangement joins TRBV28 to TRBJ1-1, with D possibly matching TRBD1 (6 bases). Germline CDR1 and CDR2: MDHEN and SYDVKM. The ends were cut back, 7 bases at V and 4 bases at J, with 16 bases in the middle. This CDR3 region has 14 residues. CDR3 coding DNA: TGTGCCAGCACCCTAGGGGGGGCAGGCACTGAAGCTTTCTTT. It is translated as CASTLGGAGTEAFF. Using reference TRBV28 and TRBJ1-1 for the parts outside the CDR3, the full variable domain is DVKVTQSSRYLVKRTGEKVFLECVQDMDHENMFWYRQDPGLGLRLIYFSYDVKMKEKGDIPEGYSVSREKKERFSLILESASTNQTSMYLCASTLGGAGTEAFFGQGTRLTVV.

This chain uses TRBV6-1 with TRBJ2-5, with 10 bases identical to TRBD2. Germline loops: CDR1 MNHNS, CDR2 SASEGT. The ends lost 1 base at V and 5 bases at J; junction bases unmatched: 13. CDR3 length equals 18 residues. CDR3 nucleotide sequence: TGTGCCAGCAGTGAAGGGCTGATAGCGGGAGGCTCTTGGGAGACCCAGTACTTC. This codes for CASSEGLIAGGSWETQYF.

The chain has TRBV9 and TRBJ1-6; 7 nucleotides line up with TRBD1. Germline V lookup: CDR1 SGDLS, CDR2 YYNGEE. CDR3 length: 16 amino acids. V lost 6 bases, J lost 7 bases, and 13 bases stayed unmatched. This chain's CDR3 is CASTLGPGQSNSPLHF. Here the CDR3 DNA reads TGTGCCAGCACCCTCGGTCCGGGACAGTCAAATTCACCCCTCCACTTT. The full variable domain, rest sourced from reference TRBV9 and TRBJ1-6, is DSGVTQTPKHLITATGQRVTLRCSPRSGDLSVYWYQQSLDQGLQFLIQYYNGEERAKGNILERFSAQQFPDLHSELNLSSLELGDSALYFCASTLGPGQSNSPLHFGNGTRLTVT.

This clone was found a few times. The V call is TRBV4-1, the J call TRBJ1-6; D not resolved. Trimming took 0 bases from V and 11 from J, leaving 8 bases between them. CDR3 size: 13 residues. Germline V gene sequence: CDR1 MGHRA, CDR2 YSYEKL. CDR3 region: CASSQDLAAPLHF. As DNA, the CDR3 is TGCGCCAGCAGCCAAGACCTGGCGGCACCCCTCCACTTT.

The CDR3 sequence is CASSERGLAGGPENIQYF. The CDR3 nucleotides are TGTGCCAGCAGTGAACGGGGACTAGCGGGAGGGCCGGAAAACATTCAGTACTTC. The rearrangement uses TRBV6-1 and TRBJ2-4, with TRBD2 matching over 16 bases. Looked up from germline, CDR1 is MNHNS and CDR2 is SASEGT. The CDR3 is made up of 18 amino acids. Unmatched junction bases numbered 6, after V lost 2 bases and J lost 5 bases.